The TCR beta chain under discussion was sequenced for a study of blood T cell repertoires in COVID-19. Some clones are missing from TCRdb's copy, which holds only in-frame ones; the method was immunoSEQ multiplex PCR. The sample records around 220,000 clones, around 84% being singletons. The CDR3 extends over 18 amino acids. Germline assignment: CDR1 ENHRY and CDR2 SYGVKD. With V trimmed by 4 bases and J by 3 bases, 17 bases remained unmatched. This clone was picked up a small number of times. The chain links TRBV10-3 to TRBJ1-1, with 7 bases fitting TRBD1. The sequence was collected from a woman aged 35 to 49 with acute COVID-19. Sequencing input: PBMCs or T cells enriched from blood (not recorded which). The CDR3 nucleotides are TGTGCCATCAGTGGCTCTGAACGGGGGCAGGGGGTGTACACTGAAGCTTTCTTT. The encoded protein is CAISGSERGQGVYTEAFF.